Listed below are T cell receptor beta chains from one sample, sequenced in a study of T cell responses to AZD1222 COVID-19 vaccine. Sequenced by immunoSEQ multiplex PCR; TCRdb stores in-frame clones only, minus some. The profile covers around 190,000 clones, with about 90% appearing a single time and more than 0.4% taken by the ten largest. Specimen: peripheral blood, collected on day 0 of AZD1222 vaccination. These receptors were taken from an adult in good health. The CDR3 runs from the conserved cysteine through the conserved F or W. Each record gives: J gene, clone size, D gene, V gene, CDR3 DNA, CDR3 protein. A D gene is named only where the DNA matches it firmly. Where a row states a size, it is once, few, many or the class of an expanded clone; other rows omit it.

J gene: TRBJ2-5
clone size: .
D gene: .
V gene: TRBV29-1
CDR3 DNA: TGCAGCGTTGAAACGGGGACCCAGTACTTC
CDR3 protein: CSVETGTQYF

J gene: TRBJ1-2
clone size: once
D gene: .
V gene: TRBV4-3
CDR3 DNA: TGCGCCAGCAGCCAAGTAGGGGCGGGACGAGGCTACACCTTC
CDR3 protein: CASSQVGAGRGYTF

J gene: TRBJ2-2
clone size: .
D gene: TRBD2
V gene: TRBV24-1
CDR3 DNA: TGTGCCACCAGTGATCCTAGCGGAGAAAGAAATGGGGAGCTGTTTTTT
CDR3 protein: CATSDPSGERNGELFF

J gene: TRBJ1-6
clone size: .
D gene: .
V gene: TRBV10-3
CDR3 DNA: TGTGCCATCATCGGGACGGTTGGGGATTCACCCCTCCACTTT
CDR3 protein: CAIIGTVGDSPLHF

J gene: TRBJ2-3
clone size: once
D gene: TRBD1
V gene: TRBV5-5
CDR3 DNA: TGTGCCAGCAGCGCCCACGACAGGGGGACAGATACGCAGTATTTT
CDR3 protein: CASSAHDRGTDTQYF

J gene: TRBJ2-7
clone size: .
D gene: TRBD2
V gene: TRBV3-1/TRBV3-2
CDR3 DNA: TGTGCCAGCAGCCAAGTTTTTCTAGCGGAAAGCTTCTTC
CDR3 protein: CASSQVFLAESFF

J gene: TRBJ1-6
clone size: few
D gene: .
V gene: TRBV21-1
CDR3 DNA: TGTGCCAGCAGCGGCCCGGGACAGAGCTCCTATAATTCACCCCTCCACTTT
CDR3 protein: CASSGPGQSSYNSPLHF

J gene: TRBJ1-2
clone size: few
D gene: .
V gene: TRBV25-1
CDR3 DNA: TGTGCCAGCAGTGAATGGAGGGAGGGAGGGGGCTACACCTTC
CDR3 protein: CASSEWREGGGYTF

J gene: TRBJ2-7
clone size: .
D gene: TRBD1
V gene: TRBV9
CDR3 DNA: TGTGCCAGCAGCCGACTTGGGACAGGGCTCTACGAGCAGTACTTC
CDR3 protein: CASSRLGTGLYEQYF

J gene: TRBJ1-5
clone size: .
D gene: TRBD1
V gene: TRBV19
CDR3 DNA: TGTGCCACCCTTGACAGGGTCGGCCTCAATCAGCCCCAGCATTTT
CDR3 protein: CATLDRVGLNQPQHF

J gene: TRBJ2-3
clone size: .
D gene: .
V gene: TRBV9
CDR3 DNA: TGTGCCGTAACTCTCGGGTGGGCAGAATCCACAGATACGCAGTATTTT
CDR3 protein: CAVTLGWAESTDTQYF

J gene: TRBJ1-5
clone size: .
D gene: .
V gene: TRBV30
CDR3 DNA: TGTGCCGCTGGGACGGAGGGTAGTTCTGGCAATCAGCCCCAGCATTTT
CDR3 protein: CAAGTEGSSGNQPQHF

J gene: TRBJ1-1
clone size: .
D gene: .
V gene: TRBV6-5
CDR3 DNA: TGTGCCAGCAGCCAACGACAGTTAAACACTGAAGCTTTCTTT
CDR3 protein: CASSQRQLNTEAFF

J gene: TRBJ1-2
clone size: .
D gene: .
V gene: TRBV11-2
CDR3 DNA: TGTGCCAGCAGCTTAGGACAGGAAAGCGATGGCTACACCTTC
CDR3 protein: CASSLGQESDGYTF

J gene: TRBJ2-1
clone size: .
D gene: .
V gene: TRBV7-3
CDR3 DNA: TGTGCCAGCAGCCCAACGGGGTACAATGAGCAGTTCTTC
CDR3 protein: CASSPTGYNEQFF

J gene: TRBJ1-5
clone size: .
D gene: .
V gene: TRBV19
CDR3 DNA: TGTGCCAGTAATATGCCTAGGCAGGTAGGCAATCAGCCCCAGCATTTT
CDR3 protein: CASNMPRQVGNQPQHF

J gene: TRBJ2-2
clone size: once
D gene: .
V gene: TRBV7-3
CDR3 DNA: TGTGCCAGCAGTTTAGGGCTCCGGTTCGGATCCGGGGAGCTGTTTTTT
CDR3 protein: CASSLGLRFGSGELFF

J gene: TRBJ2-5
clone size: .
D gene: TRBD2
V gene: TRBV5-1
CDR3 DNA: TGCGCCAGCAGCTTGTCTAGCGGGAGGGGAGAGACCCAGTACTTC
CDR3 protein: CASSLSSGRGETQYF

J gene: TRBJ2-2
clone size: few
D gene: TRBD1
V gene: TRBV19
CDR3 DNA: TGTGCCAGTAGTATAGTAGCAGGGGGACCCGGGGAGCTGTTTTTT
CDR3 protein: CASSIVAGGPGELFF

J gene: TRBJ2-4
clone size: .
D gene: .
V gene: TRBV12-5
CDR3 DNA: TGTGCTAGTGGTTTGAGTGGAGGGACCAAAAACATTCAGTACTTC
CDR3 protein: CASGLSGGTKNIQYF

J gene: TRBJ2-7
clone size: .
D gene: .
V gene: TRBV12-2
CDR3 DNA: TGTGCAAGTCGCTTAGCTGAGGGGAAAGAGCAGTACTTC
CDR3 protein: CASRLAEGKEQYF

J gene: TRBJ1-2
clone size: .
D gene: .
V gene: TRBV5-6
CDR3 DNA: TGTGCCAGCAGCCTCACGCCCCACAGGGAAGGAAATGGCTACACCTTC
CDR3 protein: CASSLTPHREGNGYTF

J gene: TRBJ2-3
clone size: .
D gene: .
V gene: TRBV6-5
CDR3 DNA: TGTGCCAGCAGCCCCCGAGGGGGAGGCGATACGCAGTATTTT
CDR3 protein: CASSPRGGGDTQYF

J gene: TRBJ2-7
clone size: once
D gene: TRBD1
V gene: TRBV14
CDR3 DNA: TGTGCCAGCAGCCGCCGACAGGGCTCCTACGAGCAGTACTTC
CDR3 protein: CASSRRQGSYEQYF

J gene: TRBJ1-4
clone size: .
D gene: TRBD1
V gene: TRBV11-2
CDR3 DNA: TGTGCCAGCAGCCCCCGACAGGGGACTAATGAAAAACTGTTTTTT
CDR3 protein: CASSPRQGTNEKLFF

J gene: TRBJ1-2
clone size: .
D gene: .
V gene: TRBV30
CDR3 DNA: TGTGCCTGGAGTGACCAGGGCCCTAGTGGCTACACCTTC
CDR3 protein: CAWSDQGPSGYTF

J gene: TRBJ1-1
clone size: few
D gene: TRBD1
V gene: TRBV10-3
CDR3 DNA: TGTGCCATCACAGGGACAGGGGACTGGGCTGAAGCTTTCTTT
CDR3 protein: CAITGTGDWAEAFF

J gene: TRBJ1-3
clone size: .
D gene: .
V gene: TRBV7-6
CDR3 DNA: TGTGCCAGCAGCTTAGAGCCTGGGTTGACGGGGTTTGGTGGAAACACCATATATTTT
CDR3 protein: CASSLEPGLTGFGGNTIYF

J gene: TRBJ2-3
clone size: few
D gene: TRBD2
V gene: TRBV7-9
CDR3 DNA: TGTGCCAGCAGCCCAACTAGCGGGGACCTATCTAGCACAGATACGCAGTATTTT
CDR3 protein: CASSPTSGDLSSTDTQYF

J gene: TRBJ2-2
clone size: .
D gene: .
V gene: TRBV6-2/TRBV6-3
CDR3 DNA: TGTGCCAGCAGTTATACAGGACCCGGGGAGCTGTTTTTT
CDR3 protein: CASSYTGPGELFF

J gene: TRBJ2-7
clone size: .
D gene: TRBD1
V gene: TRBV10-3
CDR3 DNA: TGTGCCATCCGTAGGACAGGGGATTATTACGAGCAGTACTTC
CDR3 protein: CAIRRTGDYYEQYF

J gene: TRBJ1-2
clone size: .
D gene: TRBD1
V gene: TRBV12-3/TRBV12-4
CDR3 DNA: TGTGCCAGCAGTACAGGGGCAGGCTATGGCTACACCTTC
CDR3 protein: CASSTGAGYGYTF

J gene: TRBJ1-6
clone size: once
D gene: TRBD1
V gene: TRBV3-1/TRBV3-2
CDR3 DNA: TGTGCCAGCAGCCAAAAAACAGGGGGGAGTTCACCCCTCCACTTT
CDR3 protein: CASSQKTGGSSPLHF

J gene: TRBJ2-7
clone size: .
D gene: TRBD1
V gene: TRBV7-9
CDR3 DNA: TGTGCCAGCAGCTTAGGTTTGGGACAGGGGGCCTACGAGCAGTACTTC
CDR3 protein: CASSLGLGQGAYEQYF

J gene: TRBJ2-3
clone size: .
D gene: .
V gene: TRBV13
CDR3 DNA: TGTGCCAGCAGCTTAGGCCTGAATTCAGCAGGCACAGATACGCAGTATTTT
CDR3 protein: CASSLGLNSAGTDTQYF

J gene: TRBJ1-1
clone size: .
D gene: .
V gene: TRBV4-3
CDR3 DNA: TGCGCCAGCAGCCCCGGACAGCTGAACACTGAAGCTTTCTTT
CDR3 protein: CASSPGQLNTEAFF

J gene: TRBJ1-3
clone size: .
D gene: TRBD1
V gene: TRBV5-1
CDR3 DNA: TGCGCCAGCAGCTTGGACGGGACAGGGGGCCTTAGAGGAAACACCATATATTTT
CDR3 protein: CASSLDGTGGLRGNTIYF

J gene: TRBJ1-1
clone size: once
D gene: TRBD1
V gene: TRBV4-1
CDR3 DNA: TGCGCCAGCAGCCAACCGGACAGGTTGAGAGGAGCTTTCTTT
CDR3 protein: CASSQPDRLRGAFF

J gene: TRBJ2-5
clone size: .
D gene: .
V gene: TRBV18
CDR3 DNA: TGTGCCAGCTCACACAGGGAAAAGACCCAGTACTTC
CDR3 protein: CASSHREKTQYF

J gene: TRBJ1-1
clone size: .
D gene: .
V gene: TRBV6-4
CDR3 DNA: TGTGCCAGCAGTTCGGACACCTTCACTGAAGCTTTCTTT
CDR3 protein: CASSSDTFTEAFF

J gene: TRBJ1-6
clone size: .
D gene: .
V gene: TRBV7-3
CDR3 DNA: TGTGCCAGCCGTCGTGACGGACGTAATTCACCCCTCCACTTT
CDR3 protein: CASRRDGRNSPLHF

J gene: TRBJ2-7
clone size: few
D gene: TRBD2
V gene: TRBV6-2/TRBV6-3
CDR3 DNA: TGTGCCAGCAGCCCTACCGAGGGACTATACTACGAGCAGTACTTC
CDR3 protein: CASSPTEGLYYEQYF

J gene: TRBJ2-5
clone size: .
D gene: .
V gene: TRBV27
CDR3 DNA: TGTGCCAGCAGTACTTCCTCACAAGAGACCCAGTACTTC
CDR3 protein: CASSTSSQETQYF

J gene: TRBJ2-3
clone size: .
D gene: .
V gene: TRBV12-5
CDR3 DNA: TGTGCTAGTGGTTCCCGGCCCGATACGCAGTATTTT
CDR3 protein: CASGSRPDTQYF

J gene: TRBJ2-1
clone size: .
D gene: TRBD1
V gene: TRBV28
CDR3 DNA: TGTGCCAGCAGTTCACAGGGGGCAGGGGGCTCCTACAATGAGCAGTTCTTC
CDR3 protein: CASSSQGAGGSYNEQFF

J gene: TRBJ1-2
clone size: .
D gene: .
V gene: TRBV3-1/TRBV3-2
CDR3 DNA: TGTGCCAGCAGCCAAGAAGTACAGGCCCCCTATGGCTACACCTTC
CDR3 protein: CASSQEVQAPYGYTF

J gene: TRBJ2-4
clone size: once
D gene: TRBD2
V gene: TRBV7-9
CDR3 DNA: TGTGCCAGCAGCGACACCGGGACTAGCGGGACCGCCGAGTACTTC
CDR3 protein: CASSDTGTSGTAEYF

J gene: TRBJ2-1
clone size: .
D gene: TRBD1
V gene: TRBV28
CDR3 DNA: TGTGCCAGCAGTCTCCCTTTGACCGGTCGTGGACAGGGGAACTATGAGCAGTTCTTC
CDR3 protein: CASSLPLTGRGQGNYEQFF

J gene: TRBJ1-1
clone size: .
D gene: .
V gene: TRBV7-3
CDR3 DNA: TGTGCCAGCAGCCCACTATCACCGACTCCCCAGGCTTTCTTT
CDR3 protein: CASSPLSPTPQAFF

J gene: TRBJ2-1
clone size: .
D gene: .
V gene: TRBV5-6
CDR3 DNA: TGTGCCAGCAGCTTAGTGAACTCCGACTCCTACAATGAGCAGTTCTTC
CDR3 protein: CASSLVNSDSYNEQFF

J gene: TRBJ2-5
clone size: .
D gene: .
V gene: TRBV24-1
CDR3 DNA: TGTGCCACCAGTGATTCATCTACAACGGTACAAGAGACCCAGTACTTC
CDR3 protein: CATSDSSTTVQETQYF

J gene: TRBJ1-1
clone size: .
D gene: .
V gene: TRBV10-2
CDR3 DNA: TGCGCCAGCGGCTCCACCGCACCCAAGGCTGAAGCTTTCTTT
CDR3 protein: CASGSTAPKAEAFF

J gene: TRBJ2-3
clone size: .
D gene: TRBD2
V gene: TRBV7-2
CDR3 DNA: TGTGCCAGCAGCTTAGCGGTTCGAGCGGGGAGAGGCACAGATACGCAGTATTTT
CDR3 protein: CASSLAVRAGRGTDTQYF

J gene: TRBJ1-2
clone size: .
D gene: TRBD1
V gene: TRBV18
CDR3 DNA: TGTGCCAGCTCACCCCAGGGGGCTAACTATGGCTACACCTTC
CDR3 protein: CASSPQGANYGYTF

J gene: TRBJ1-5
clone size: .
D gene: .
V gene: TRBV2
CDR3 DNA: TGTGCCAGCAGTATTGAACGGGGCAATCAGCCCCAGCATTTT
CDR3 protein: CASSIERGNQPQHF

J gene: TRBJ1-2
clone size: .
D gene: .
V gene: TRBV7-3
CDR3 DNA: TGTGCCAGCAGCCCCGCGGGGGAAAACTATGGCTACACCTTC
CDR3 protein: CASSPAGENYGYTF

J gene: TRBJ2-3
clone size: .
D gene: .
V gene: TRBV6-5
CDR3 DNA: TGTGCCAGCAGTTCCCCCCTAGGGGGTCCGGGAGATACGCAGTATTTT
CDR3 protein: CASSSPLGGPGDTQYF

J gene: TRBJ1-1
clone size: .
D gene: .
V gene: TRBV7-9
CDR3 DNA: TGTGCCGCCAGTAGGGAGGCTCCTGAAGCTTTCTTT
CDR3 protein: CAASREAPEAFF

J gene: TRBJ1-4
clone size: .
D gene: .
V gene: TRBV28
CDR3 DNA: TGTGCCAGCAGTTTATCGGGGCAGGGAGAGGAAAAACTGTTTTTT
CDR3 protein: CASSLSGQGEEKLFF

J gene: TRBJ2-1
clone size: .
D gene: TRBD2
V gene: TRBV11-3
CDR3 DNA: TGTGCCAGCAGCTTAGGAGGGACTAGCGTGTACAATGAGCAGTTCTTC
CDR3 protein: CASSLGGTSVYNEQFF